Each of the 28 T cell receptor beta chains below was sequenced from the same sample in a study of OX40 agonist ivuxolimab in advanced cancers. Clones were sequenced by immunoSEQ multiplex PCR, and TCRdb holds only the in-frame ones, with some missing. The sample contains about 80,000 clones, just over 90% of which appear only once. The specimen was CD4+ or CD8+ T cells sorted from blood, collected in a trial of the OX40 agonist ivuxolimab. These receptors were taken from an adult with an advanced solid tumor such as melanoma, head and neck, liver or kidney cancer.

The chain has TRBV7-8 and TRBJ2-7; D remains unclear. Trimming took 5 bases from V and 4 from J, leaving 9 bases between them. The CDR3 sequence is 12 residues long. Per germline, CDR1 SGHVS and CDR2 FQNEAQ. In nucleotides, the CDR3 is TGTGCCAGCAGCCAGAACAATTACGAGCAGTACTTC. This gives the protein CASSQNNYEQYF.

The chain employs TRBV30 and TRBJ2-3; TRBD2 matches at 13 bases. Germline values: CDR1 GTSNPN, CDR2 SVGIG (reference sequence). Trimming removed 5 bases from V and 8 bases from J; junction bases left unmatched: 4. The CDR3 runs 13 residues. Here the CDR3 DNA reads TGTGCCTGGGGACTAGCGGGAGTGGGTACGCAGTATTTT. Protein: CAWGLAGVGTQYF. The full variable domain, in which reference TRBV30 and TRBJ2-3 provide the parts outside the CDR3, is SQTIHQWPATLVQPVGSPLSLECTVEGTSNPNLYWYRQAAGRGLQLLFYSVGIGQISSEVPQNLSASRPQDRQFILSSKKLLLSDSGFYLCAWGLAGVGTQYFGPGTRLTVL.

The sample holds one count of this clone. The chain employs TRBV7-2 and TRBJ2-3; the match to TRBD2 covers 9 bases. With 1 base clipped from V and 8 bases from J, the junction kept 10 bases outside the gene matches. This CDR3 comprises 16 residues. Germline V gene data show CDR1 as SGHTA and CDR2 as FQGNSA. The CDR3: CASSLGLAATHGTQYF. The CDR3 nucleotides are TGTGCCAGCAGCTTAGGACTAGCGGCTACCCACGGTACGCAGTATTTT.

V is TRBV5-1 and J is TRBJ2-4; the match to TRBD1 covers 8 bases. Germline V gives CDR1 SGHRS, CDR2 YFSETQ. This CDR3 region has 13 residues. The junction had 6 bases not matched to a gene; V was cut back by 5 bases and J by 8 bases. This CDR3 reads CASRDGTGHIQYF. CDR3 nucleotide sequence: TGCGCCAGCAGGGATGGGACAGGCCACATTCAGTACTTC.

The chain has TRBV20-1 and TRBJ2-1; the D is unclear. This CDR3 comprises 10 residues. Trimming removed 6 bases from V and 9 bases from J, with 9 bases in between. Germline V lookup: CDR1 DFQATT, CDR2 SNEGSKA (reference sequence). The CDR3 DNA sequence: TGCAGTGCCCCAAACACTGAGCAGTTCTTC. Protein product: CSAPNTEQFF.

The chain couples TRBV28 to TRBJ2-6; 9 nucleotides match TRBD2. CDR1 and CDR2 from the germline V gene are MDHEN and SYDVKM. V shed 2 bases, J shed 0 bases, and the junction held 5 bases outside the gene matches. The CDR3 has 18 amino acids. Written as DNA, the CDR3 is TGTGCCAGCAGTTTAAACGCGGGAGGGGGCTCTGGGGCCAACGTCCTGACTTTC. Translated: CASSLNAGGGSGANVLTF.

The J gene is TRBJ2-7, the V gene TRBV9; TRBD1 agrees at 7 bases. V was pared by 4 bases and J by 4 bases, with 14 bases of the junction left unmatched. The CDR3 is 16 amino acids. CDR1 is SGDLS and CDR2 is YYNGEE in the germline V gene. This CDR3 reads CASSPGPGTVTYEQYF. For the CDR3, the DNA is TGTGCCAGCAGCCCGGGACCCGGGACAGTAACTTACGAGCAGTACTTC.

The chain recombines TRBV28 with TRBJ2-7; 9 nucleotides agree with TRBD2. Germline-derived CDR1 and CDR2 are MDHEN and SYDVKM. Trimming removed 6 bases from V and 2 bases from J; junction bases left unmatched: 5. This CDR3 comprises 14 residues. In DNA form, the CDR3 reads TGTGCCAGCAGATTAGCGGGAGCTACCTACGAGCAGTACTTC. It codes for CASRLAGATYEQYF.

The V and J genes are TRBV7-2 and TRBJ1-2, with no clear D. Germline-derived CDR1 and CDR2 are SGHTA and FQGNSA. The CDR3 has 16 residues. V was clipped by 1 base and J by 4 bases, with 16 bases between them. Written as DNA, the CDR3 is TGTGCCAGCAGCTTAGTAGGTCCAAAGACCGGCTATGGCTACACCTTC. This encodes CASSLVGPKTGYGYTF.

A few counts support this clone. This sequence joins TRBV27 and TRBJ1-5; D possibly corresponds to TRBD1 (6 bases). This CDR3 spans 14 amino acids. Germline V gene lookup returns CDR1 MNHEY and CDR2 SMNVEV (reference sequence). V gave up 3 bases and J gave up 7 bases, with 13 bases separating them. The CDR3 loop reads CASSLDSRWQPQHF. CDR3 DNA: TGTGCCAGCAGTTTGGACAGCCGATGGCAGCCCCAGCATTTT.

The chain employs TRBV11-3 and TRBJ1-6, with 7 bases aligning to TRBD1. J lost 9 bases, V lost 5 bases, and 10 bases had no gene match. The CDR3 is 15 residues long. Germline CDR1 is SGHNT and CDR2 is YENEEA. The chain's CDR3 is CASSTHRGVGSPLHF. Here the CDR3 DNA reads TGTGCCAGCAGCACCCACAGGGGAGTGGGTTCACCCCTCCACTTT. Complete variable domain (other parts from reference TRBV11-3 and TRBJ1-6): EAGVVQSPRYKIIEKKQPVAFWCNPISGHNTLYWYLQNLGQGPELLIRYENEEAVDDSQLPKDRFSAERLKGVDSTLKIQPAELGDSAVYLCASSTHRGVGSPLHFGNGTRLTVT.

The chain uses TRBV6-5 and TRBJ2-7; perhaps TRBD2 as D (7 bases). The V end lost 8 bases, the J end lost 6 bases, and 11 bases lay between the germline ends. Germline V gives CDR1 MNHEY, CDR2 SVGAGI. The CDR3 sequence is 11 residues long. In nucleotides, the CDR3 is TGTGCCAGCTTTAGGGGGGGCGAGCAGTACTTC. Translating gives CASFRGGEQYF.

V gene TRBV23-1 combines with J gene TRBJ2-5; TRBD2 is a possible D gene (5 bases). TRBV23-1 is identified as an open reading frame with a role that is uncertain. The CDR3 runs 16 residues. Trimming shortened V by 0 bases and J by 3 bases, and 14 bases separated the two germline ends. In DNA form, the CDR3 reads TGCGCCAGCAGTCAATCAGACCCCCCGAGGGAAGAGACCCAGTACTTC. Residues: CASSQSDPPREETQYF.

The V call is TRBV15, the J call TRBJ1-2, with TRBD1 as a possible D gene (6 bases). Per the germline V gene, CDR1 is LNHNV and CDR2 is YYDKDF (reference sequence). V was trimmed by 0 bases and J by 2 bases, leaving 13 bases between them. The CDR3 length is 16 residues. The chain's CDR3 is CATSRDDRTPNYGYTF. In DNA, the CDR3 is TGTGCCACCAGCAGAGACGACAGGACACCAAACTATGGCTACACCTTC.

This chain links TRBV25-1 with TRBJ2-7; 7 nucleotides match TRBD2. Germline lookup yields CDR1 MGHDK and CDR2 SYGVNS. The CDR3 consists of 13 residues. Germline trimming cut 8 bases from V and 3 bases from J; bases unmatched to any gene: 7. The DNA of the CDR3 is TGTGCCAGCCAAAGGGACTACCTCTACGAGCAGTACTTC. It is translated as CASQRDYLYEQYF.

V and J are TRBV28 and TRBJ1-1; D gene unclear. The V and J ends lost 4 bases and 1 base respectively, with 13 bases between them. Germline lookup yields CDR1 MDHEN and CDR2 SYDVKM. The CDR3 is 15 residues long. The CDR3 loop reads CASSSVRLGNTEAFF. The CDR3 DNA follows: TGTGCCAGCAGTTCAGTAAGGTTGGGGAACACTGAAGCTTTCTTT.

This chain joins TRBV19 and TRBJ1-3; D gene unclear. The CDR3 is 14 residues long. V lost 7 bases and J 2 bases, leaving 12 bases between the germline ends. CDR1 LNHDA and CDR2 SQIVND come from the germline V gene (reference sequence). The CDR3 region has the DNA TGTGCCAGTAAGGATTCCAGGACTGGAAACACCATATATTTT. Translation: CASKDSRTGNTIYF.

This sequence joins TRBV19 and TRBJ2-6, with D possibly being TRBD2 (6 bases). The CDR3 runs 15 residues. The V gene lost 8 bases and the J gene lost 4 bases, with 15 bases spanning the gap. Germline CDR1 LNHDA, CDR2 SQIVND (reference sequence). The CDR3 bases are TGTGCCAGTGCGGGGCGGTCGGCCGGGGCCAACGTCCTGACTTTC. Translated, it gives CASAGRSAGANVLTF. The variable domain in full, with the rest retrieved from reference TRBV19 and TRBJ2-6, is DGGITQSPKYLFRKEGQNVTLSCEQNLNHDAMYWYRQDPGQGLRLIYYSQIVNDFQKGDIAEGYSVSREKKESFPLTVTSAQKNPTAFYLCASAGRSAGANVLTFGAGSRLTVL.

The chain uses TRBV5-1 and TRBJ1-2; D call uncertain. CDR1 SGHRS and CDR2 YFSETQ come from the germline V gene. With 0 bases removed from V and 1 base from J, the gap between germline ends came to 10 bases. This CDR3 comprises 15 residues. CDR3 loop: CASSLDAGSNYGYTF. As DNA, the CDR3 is TGCGCCAGCAGCTTGGACGCTGGCAGTAACTATGGCTACACCTTC.

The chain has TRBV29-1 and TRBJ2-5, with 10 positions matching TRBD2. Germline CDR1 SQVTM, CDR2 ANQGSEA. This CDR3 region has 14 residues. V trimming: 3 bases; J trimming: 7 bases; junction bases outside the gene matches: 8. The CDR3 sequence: CSVDHASSGGTQYF. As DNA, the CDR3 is TGCAGCGTTGATCACGCCTCTAGCGGGGGGACCCAGTACTTC.

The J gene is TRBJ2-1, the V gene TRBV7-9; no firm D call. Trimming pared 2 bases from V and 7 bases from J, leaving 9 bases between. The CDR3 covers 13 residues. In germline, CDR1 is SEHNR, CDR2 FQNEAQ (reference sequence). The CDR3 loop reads CASSLIVRNEQFF. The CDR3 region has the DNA TGTGCCAGCAGCTTAATAGTCCGGAATGAGCAGTTCTTC.

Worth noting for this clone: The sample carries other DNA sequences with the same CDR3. The CDR3: CAWRREYEQYF. DNA of the CDR3: TGTGCCTGGAGAAGGGAATACGAGCAGTACTTC. J is TRBJ2-7 and V is TRBV30; no clear D. There are 11 residues in the CDR3. V was shortened by 3 bases and J by 4 bases, with 7 bases between the two germline ends. Germline V gives CDR1 GTSNPN, CDR2 SVGIG (reference sequence).

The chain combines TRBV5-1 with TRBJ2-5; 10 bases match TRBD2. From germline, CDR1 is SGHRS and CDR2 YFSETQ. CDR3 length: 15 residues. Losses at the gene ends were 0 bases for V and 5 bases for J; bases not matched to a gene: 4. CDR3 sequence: CASSLELAGRETQYF. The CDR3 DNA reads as TGCGCCAGCAGCTTGGAACTAGCGGGGCGGGAGACCCAGTACTTC.

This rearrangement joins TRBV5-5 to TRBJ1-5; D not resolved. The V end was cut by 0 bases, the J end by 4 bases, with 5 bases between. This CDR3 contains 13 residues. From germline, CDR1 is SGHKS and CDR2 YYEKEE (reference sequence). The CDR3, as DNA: TGTGCCAGCAGCTTGGCTCTTAATCAGCCCCAGCATTTT. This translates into CASSLALNQPQHF.

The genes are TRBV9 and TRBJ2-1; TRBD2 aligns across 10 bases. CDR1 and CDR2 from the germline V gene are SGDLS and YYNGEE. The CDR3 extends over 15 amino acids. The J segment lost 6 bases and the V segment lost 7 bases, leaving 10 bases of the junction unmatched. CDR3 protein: CASRAGIAGGNEQFF. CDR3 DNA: TGTGCCAGCCGAGCAGGAATAGCGGGAGGCAATGAGCAGTTCTTC.

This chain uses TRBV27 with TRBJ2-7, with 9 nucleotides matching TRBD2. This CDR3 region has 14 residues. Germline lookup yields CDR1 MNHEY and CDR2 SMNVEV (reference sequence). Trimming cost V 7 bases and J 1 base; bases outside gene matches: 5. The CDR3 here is CASNPTSGSYEQYF. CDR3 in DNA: TGTGCCAGCAACCCGACTAGCGGTTCCTACGAGCAGTACTTC.

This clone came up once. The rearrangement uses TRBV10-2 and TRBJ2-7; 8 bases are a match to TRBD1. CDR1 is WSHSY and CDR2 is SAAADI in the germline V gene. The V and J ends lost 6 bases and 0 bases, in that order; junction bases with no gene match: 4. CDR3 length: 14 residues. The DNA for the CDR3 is TGCGCCAGCAGCTCACAGGGGGGCTCCTACGAGCAGTACTTC. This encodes CASSSQGGSYEQYF.

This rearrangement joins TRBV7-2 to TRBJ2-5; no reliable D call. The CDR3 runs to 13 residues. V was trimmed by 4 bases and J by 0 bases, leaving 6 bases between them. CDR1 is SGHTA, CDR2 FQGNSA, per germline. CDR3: CASSSTYQETQYF. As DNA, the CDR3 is TGTGCCAGCAGCTCTACGTACCAAGAGACCCAGTACTTC.